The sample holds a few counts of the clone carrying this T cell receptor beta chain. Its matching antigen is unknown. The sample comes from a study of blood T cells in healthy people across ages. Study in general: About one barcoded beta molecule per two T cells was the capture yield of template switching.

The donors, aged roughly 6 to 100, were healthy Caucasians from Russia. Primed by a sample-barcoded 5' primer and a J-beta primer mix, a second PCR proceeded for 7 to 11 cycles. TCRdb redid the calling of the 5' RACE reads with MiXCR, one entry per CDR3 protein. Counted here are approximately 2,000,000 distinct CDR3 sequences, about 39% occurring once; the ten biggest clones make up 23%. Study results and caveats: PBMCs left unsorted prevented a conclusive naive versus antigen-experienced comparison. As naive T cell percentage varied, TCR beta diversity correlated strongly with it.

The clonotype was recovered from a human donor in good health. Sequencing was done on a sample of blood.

The CDR3 DNA reads TGCAGCGTTGGGGATACAGGGTCCGGCGCTTTCTTT. Amino acid sequence: CSVGDTGSGAFF. The V and J genes are TRBV29-1 and TRBJ1-1; TRBD1 is a possible D gene (6 bases). The CDR3 is 12 amino acids. CDR1 and CDR2 from the germline V gene are SQVTM and ANQGSEA. V shed 4 bases and J shed 11 bases, with 17 bases lying between them.